This is a list of T cell receptor beta chains from one sample in a study of T-cell memory formation after mild COVID-19. In TCRdb, the 5' RACE reads were re-called with MiXCR into one record per CDR3 protein. The data show hundreds of thousands of distinct CDR3 sequences, approximately 29% seen once. The material sequenced was PBMCs or a T cell subset sorted from them (not recorded which). The receptor source for this set is an adult woman who had mild COVID-19 (a few samples of this study predate the infection). Cell type and time point are not known. The CDR3 runs from the conserved cysteine through the conserved F or W. Fields, in order: CDR3 DNA, CDR3 protein, V gene, J gene, CDR3 length, clone size, D gene. D genes are given only for firm matches. Rows may omit the clone size; those that give it use once, few, many or a size class.

cdr3_nt: TGCGCCAGCGCGATCTGGGGAGGGCATGACGAGCAGTACTTC
cdr3_aa: CASAIWGGHDEQYF
v_call: TRBV5-1
j_call: TRBJ2-7
cdr3_length: 14
clone_size: -
d_call: TRBD2

cdr3_nt: TGTGCCAGCAGCCCGTCAGGGACTAATCAGCCCCAGCATTTT
cdr3_aa: CASSPSGTNQPQHF
v_call: TRBV7-9
j_call: TRBJ1-5
cdr3_length: 14
clone_size: few
d_call: -

cdr3_nt: TGCGCCAGCAGCTTGGTACAGGGGACTCTCCCCGATACGCAGTATTTT
cdr3_aa: CASSLVQGTLPDTQYF
v_call: TRBV5-1
j_call: TRBJ2-3
cdr3_length: 16
clone_size: -
d_call: -

cdr3_nt: TGTGCCACCAGTGTTGCCACCCGCACCGGGGAGCTGTTTTTT
cdr3_aa: CATSVATRTGELFF
v_call: TRBV24-1
j_call: TRBJ2-2
cdr3_length: 14
clone_size: -
d_call: -

cdr3_nt: TGTGCCAGCAGCTTAGGGACAGGGATCGTGGGTGGCTACACCTTC
cdr3_aa: CASSLGTGIVGGYTF
v_call: TRBV7-3
j_call: TRBJ1-2
cdr3_length: 15
clone_size: -
d_call: TRBD1

cdr3_nt: TGTGCCAGCAGTTACTCCACAGCCTACGAGCAGTACTTC
cdr3_aa: CASSYSTAYEQYF
v_call: TRBV6-2/TRBV6-3
j_call: TRBJ2-7
cdr3_length: 13
clone_size: few
d_call: -

cdr3_nt: TGTGCCAGCACAGCGGGAGGGCCCCAGCAGTTCTTC
cdr3_aa: CASTAGGPQQFF
v_call: TRBV6-6
j_call: TRBJ2-1
cdr3_length: 12
clone_size: -
d_call: TRBD2

cdr3_nt: TGCAGTGCTTTTCCGCCGGGGGTCAATCAGCCCCAGCATTTT
cdr3_aa: CSAFPPGVNQPQHF
v_call: TRBV20-1
j_call: TRBJ1-5
cdr3_length: 14
clone_size: once
d_call: -

cdr3_nt: TGTGCCAGCAGCTTTGGGTCCGAGCAGTACTTC
cdr3_aa: CASSFGSEQYF
v_call: TRBV7-9
j_call: TRBJ2-7
cdr3_length: 11
clone_size: many
d_call: -

cdr3_nt: TGTGCCAGCAGCTTCTTCGGCCCCCAAGAGACCCAGTACTTC
cdr3_aa: CASSFFGPQETQYF
v_call: TRBV3-1
j_call: TRBJ2-5
cdr3_length: 14
clone_size: -
d_call: -

cdr3_nt: TGTGCCAGCAGCTTAGGTGGACACGCCTACGAGCAGTACTTC
cdr3_aa: CASSLGGHAYEQYF
v_call: TRBV7-2
j_call: TRBJ2-7
cdr3_length: 14
clone_size: -
d_call: -

cdr3_nt: TGTGCCAGCAGCTCAGTCGGGGGGACAGGTTTGAGCACAGATACGCAGTATTTT
cdr3_aa: CASSSVGGTGLSTDTQYF
v_call: TRBV7-2
j_call: TRBJ2-3
cdr3_length: 18
clone_size: -
d_call: -

cdr3_nt: TGTGCCAGCAGCTTATGGCCAAGCGGGGGGGCAGATACGCAGTATTTT
cdr3_aa: CASSLWPSGGADTQYF
v_call: TRBV9
j_call: TRBJ2-3
cdr3_length: 16
clone_size: once
d_call: TRBD2

cdr3_nt: TGCGCCAGCAGCTTGAATGGGGGTTGGTACAATGAGCAGTTCTTC
cdr3_aa: CASSLNGGWYNEQFF
v_call: TRBV5-1
j_call: TRBJ2-1
cdr3_length: 15
clone_size: -
d_call: -

cdr3_nt: TGTGCCACCAGCAGACAGGACAGGGGGCTCCAAGAGACCCAGTACTTC
cdr3_aa: CATSRQDRGLQETQYF
v_call: TRBV15
j_call: TRBJ2-5
cdr3_length: 16
clone_size: once
d_call: TRBD1

cdr3_nt: TGCAGCGTTATTCCTATGGCTGAAGCTTTCTTT
cdr3_aa: CSVIPMAEAFF
v_call: TRBV29-1
j_call: TRBJ1-1
cdr3_length: 11
clone_size: -
d_call: -

cdr3_nt: TGTGCCAGCAGCTCAGGGGGCCCCGCAGATACGCAGTATTTT
cdr3_aa: CASSSGGPADTQYF
v_call: TRBV11-3
j_call: TRBJ2-3
cdr3_length: 14
clone_size: -
d_call: TRBD1

cdr3_nt: TGTGCCAGCAGGAAACAGGGGGTCGTGTACGAGCAGTACTTC
cdr3_aa: CASRKQGVVYEQYF
v_call: TRBV28
j_call: TRBJ2-7
cdr3_length: 14
clone_size: -
d_call: TRBD1

cdr3_nt: TGTGCCAGCAGCTCACCTAGGGATCAAGAGACCCAGTACTTC
cdr3_aa: CASSSPRDQETQYF
v_call: TRBV7-9
j_call: TRBJ2-5
cdr3_length: 14
clone_size: few
d_call: -

cdr3_nt: TGTGCCAGCAGCCGGCCCGTCCGGGGGACCGTAGGGAATGAGCAGTTCTTC
cdr3_aa: CASSRPVRGTVGNEQFF
v_call: TRBV12-3/TRBV12-4
j_call: TRBJ2-1
cdr3_length: 17
clone_size: -
d_call: -

cdr3_nt: TGCGCCAGCAGCCCACGGGACAGAACCACCTACCTGGGCTCCTACAATGAGCAGTTCTTC
cdr3_aa: CASSPRDRTTYLGSYNEQFF
v_call: TRBV5-1
j_call: TRBJ2-1
cdr3_length: 20
clone_size: few
d_call: TRBD1

cdr3_nt: TGTGCCAGCGTCCCGGGCCGGGAAGAGACCCAGTACTTC
cdr3_aa: CASVPGREETQYF
v_call: TRBV12-3/TRBV12-4
j_call: TRBJ2-5
cdr3_length: 13
clone_size: -
d_call: -

cdr3_nt: TGTGCCAGCAGCGAAGCGGCTCACACAGATACGCAGTATTTT
cdr3_aa: CASSEAAHTDTQYF
v_call: TRBV7-6
j_call: TRBJ2-3
cdr3_length: 14
clone_size: -
d_call: -

cdr3_nt: TGCAGTGCCTCCCTAAAGGGGGGGCTGAACTATGGCTACACCTTC
cdr3_aa: CSASLKGGLNYGYTF
v_call: TRBV20-1
j_call: TRBJ1-2
cdr3_length: 15
clone_size: -
d_call: -

cdr3_nt: TGCAGTGCACTAGATTCCAGGGGGCATGAAAAACTGTTTTTT
cdr3_aa: CSALDSRGHEKLFF
v_call: TRBV20-1
j_call: TRBJ1-4
cdr3_length: 14
clone_size: few
d_call: TRBD1

cdr3_nt: TGTGCCAGCAGCCAGGGACTAGTCCAAGAGACCCAGTACTTC
cdr3_aa: CASSQGLVQETQYF
v_call: TRBV3-1
j_call: TRBJ2-5
cdr3_length: 14
clone_size: few
d_call: TRBD2

cdr3_nt: TGCGCCAGCAGTCAATCAGGACAGGGGCTGAGCACAGATACGCAGTATTTT
cdr3_aa: CASSQSGQGLSTDTQYF
v_call: TRBV23-1
j_call: TRBJ2-3
cdr3_length: 17
clone_size: -
d_call: TRBD1

cdr3_nt: TGTGCCAGCAGTTACACCCTAGCGGGGGAGCAGTTCTTC
cdr3_aa: CASSYTLAGEQFF
v_call: TRBV6-5
j_call: TRBJ2-1
cdr3_length: 13
clone_size: few
d_call: TRBD2

cdr3_nt: TGTGCCAGCAGCCCAGAGAGCGGGGGGGCGCAGTATTTT
cdr3_aa: CASSPESGGAQYF
v_call: TRBV7-3
j_call: TRBJ2-3
cdr3_length: 13
clone_size: many
d_call: TRBD2

cdr3_nt: TGCAGCGGGGCGGCGGGTGAGCAGTTCTTC
cdr3_aa: CSGAAGEQFF
v_call: TRBV29-1
j_call: TRBJ2-1
cdr3_length: 10
clone_size: -
d_call: -

cdr3_nt: TGTGCCAGCTTCATTCAGACAGGGGTCACCGGGGAGCTGTTTTTT
cdr3_aa: CASFIQTGVTGELFF
v_call: TRBV11-2
j_call: TRBJ2-2
cdr3_length: 15
clone_size: few
d_call: TRBD1

cdr3_nt: TGCAGTGCTAGTGTTAGCGGGGGCGTAACAGATACGCAGTATTTT
cdr3_aa: CSASVSGGVTDTQYF
v_call: TRBV20-1
j_call: TRBJ2-3
cdr3_length: 15
clone_size: once
d_call: TRBD2

cdr3_nt: TGTGCCAGCAGTTTAGGGGTCGGGAGCTCAGATACGCAGTATTTT
cdr3_aa: CASSLGVGSSDTQYF
v_call: TRBV12-3/TRBV12-4
j_call: TRBJ2-3
cdr3_length: 15
clone_size: few
d_call: -

cdr3_nt: TGTGCCAGCAGTGAATTTGGCCCTAACTATGGCTACACCTTC
cdr3_aa: CASSEFGPNYGYTF
v_call: TRBV25-1
j_call: TRBJ1-2
cdr3_length: 14
clone_size: -
d_call: -

cdr3_nt: TGTGCCAGCAGCCAAGTTCCTAGCGGGGCGACACAAGAGACCCAGTACTTC
cdr3_aa: CASSQVPSGATQETQYF
v_call: TRBV4-2
j_call: TRBJ2-5
cdr3_length: 17
clone_size: few
d_call: TRBD2

cdr3_nt: TGTGCCAGCACTACCGGAGAGACCCAGTACTTC
cdr3_aa: CASTTGETQYF
v_call: TRBV28
j_call: TRBJ2-5
cdr3_length: 11
clone_size: few
d_call: -

cdr3_nt: TGCGCCAGCAGCCCCGAGCGGGGTCAGGCCAATGAGCAGTTCTTC
cdr3_aa: CASSPERGQANEQFF
v_call: TRBV5-1
j_call: TRBJ2-1
cdr3_length: 15
clone_size: -
d_call: TRBD2

cdr3_nt: TGTGCCAGCAGGAGCCGGGCCCCGAGTTCTGAAGCTTTCTTT
cdr3_aa: CASRSRAPSSEAFF
v_call: TRBV6-5
j_call: TRBJ1-1
cdr3_length: 14
clone_size: few
d_call: -

cdr3_nt: TGTGCCAGCAGCTCCCTGGGTAGGTCAGGCTTAGGAGAGACCCAGTACTTC
cdr3_aa: CASSSLGRSGLGETQYF
v_call: TRBV5-6
j_call: TRBJ2-5
cdr3_length: 17
clone_size: -
d_call: -

cdr3_nt: TGTGCCAGCAGCTTAGTAGGACAGGGGTACACAGATACGCAGTATTTT
cdr3_aa: CASSLVGQGYTDTQYF
v_call: TRBV11-2
j_call: TRBJ2-3
cdr3_length: 16
clone_size: -
d_call: TRBD1

cdr3_nt: TGTGCCACAGGGGGAGGCAGATCCTTTGAGCCCCAGCATTTT
cdr3_aa: CATGGGRSFEPQHF
v_call: TRBV6-6
j_call: TRBJ1-5
cdr3_length: 14
clone_size: few
d_call: TRBD1

cdr3_nt: TGTGCCAGCACCCTTACGGGGGGGGCAAGATCACCCCTCCACTTT
cdr3_aa: CASTLTGGARSPLHF
v_call: TRBV6-5
j_call: TRBJ1-6
cdr3_length: 15
clone_size: -
d_call: -

cdr3_nt: TGCGCCAGCAGGCCGGGACTAGCGGCCCAAGAGACCCAGTACTTC
cdr3_aa: CASRPGLAAQETQYF
v_call: TRBV5-1
j_call: TRBJ2-5
cdr3_length: 15
clone_size: -
d_call: TRBD2

cdr3_nt: TGTGCCACCAGTGAGACAGGACACTATGGCTACACCTTC
cdr3_aa: CATSETGHYGYTF
v_call: TRBV24-1
j_call: TRBJ1-2
cdr3_length: 13
clone_size: -
d_call: -

cdr3_nt: TGTGCCAGCAGTGGGGCGACAGATAGCAATCAGCCCCAGCATTTT
cdr3_aa: CASSGATDSNQPQHF
v_call: TRBV6-2/TRBV6-3
j_call: TRBJ1-5
cdr3_length: 15
clone_size: few
d_call: -

cdr3_nt: TGCAGCGTCTATCGGAATGAAAAACTGTTTTTT
cdr3_aa: CSVYRNEKLFF
v_call: TRBV29-1
j_call: TRBJ1-4
cdr3_length: 11
clone_size: few
d_call: -

cdr3_nt: TGTGCCAGCAGCTTAGAAACAGCGAACACTGAAGCTTTCTTT
cdr3_aa: CASSLETANTEAFF
v_call: TRBV7-9
j_call: TRBJ1-1
cdr3_length: 14
clone_size: -
d_call: -

cdr3_nt: TGTGCCACCAGCAGAGATCGGGACCTAGCGGGGGCCAACCAAGAGACCCAGTACTTC
cdr3_aa: CATSRDRDLAGANQETQYF
v_call: TRBV15
j_call: TRBJ2-5
cdr3_length: 19
clone_size: -
d_call: TRBD2

cdr3_nt: TGTGCCACCGAGCCCAATGTCGGACCGACAGGGACCTATGGCTACACCTTC
cdr3_aa: CATEPNVGPTGTYGYTF
v_call: TRBV12-3/TRBV12-4
j_call: TRBJ1-2
cdr3_length: 17
clone_size: few
d_call: TRBD1

cdr3_nt: TGCAGTGCTAGGGGGGGAGTGGGGACGAACACCGGGGAGCTGTTTTTT
cdr3_aa: CSARGGVGTNTGELFF
v_call: TRBV20-1
j_call: TRBJ2-2
cdr3_length: 16
clone_size: few
d_call: -

cdr3_nt: TGTGCCAGCAGAGAAGACAGGGGGAGTCGGAATGAGCAGTTCTTC
cdr3_aa: CASREDRGSRNEQFF
v_call: TRBV7-8
j_call: TRBJ2-1
cdr3_length: 15
clone_size: few
d_call: TRBD1

cdr3_nt: TGTGCCAGCAGCTTAGGGACAGGGACGGTGACCGGGGAGCTGTTTTTT
cdr3_aa: CASSLGTGTVTGELFF
v_call: TRBV7-9
j_call: TRBJ2-2
cdr3_length: 16
clone_size: -
d_call: TRBD1

cdr3_nt: TGCAGTGCCGCAGAAGGTTACGAGCAGTACTTC
cdr3_aa: CSAAEGYEQYF
v_call: TRBV20-1
j_call: TRBJ2-7
cdr3_length: 11
clone_size: few
d_call: -

cdr3_nt: TGTGCCAGCAGCTTTCAGACAGGGGGCTATGAGACCCAGTACTTC
cdr3_aa: CASSFQTGGYETQYF
v_call: TRBV9
j_call: TRBJ2-5
cdr3_length: 15
clone_size: -
d_call: TRBD1

cdr3_nt: TGTGCCACCAGTGGGAGGGGGAATAACTATGGCTACACCTTC
cdr3_aa: CATSGRGNNYGYTF
v_call: TRBV24-1
j_call: TRBJ1-2
cdr3_length: 14
clone_size: -
d_call: -